A single sample is the source of the 23 T cell receptor beta chains below, sequenced in a study of T cells in Graves' hyperthyroidism and ophthalmopathy. TCR beta CDR3 regions were amplified from RNA transcripts. During a first-round RT-PCR of the TCR CDR3, the HTBI primer set was used. TCRdb re-analysed the multiplex PCR reads in MiXCR, keeping a single row per CDR3 protein. The top ten clones hold around 11% of a sample with hundreds of thousands of distinct CDR3 sequences, roughly 24% of them seen once. Sequencing was carried out using blood. The receptors here all came from a woman between 25 and 40 years old with Graves' ophthalmopathy.

This clonotype was counted between two and nine times. The chain combines TRBV18 with TRBJ2-2; TRBD2 might be the D (5 bases). Trimming removed 11 bases from V and 3 bases from J, with 16 bases in between. The length of the CDR3 is 14 residues. The germline CDR1 and CDR2 sequences are KGHSH and LQKENI. CDR3 nucleotide sequence: TGTGCCTCGGCGGAACTAGTAGACACCGGGGAGCTGTTTTTT. Its protein product is CASAELVDTGELFF.

In its sample, this clonotype was seen many times. This rearrangement joins TRBV11-3 to TRBJ2-5, with no clear D. Germline-derived CDR1 and CDR2 are SGHNT and YENEEA. Trimming left V 3 bases short and J 0 bases short, with 5 bases between. The CDR3 extends over 13 amino acids. CDR3 amino acids: CASSFLYQETQYF. DNA for the CDR3: TGTGCCAGCAGCTTCTTGTACCAAGAGACCCAGTACTTC.

The table lists this clonotype with a few counts. A much larger clone differs from this one at a single base, so this may be a read error. This chain connects TRBV5-1 to TRBJ2-2, with D perhaps given as TRBD1 or TRBD2 (5 bases each). The CDR3 has 14 amino acids. The V gene's germline CDR1 is SGHRS and CDR2 YFSETQ. The CDR3 reads CASSLAVDTGEPFF. As DNA, the CDR3 is TGCGCCAGCAGCTTGGCGGTGGACACCGGGGAGCCGTTTTTT.

The chain couples TRBV9 to TRBJ2-2; 8 bases agree with TRBD1. Looked up from germline, CDR1 is SGDLS and CDR2 is YYNGEE. The trim removed 0 bases at V and 5 bases at J, leaving 18 bases unmatched. The CDR3 extends over 20 amino acids. CDR3 loop: CASSVGFPRQGRAGTGELFF. CDR3 nucleotides: TGTGCCAGCAGCGTAGGTTTCCCCCGACAGGGGCGCGCGGGGACCGGGGAGCTGTTTTTT.

This chain links TRBV6-1 with TRBJ2-7; unclear D gene. Per the germline V gene, CDR1 is MNHNS and CDR2 is SASEGT. The CDR3 is 14 amino acids. Trimming removed 6 bases at V and 2 bases at J, with 14 bases between. The CDR3 here is CASSVGQNPYEQYF. In nucleotides, the CDR3 is TGTGCCAGCAGCGTAGGCCAGAACCCCTACGAGCAGTACTTC.

This clonotype was counted at least ten times. The J gene is TRBJ1-5, the V gene TRBV6-1; maybe TRBD1 (5 bases). Germline CDR1 and CDR2: MNHNS and SASEGT. Trimming cost V 4 bases and J 5 bases, with 12 bases left between them. The CDR3 loop spans 14 amino acids. The CDR3 is CASSGRLGDQPQHF. CDR3 in DNA: TGTGCCAGCAGTGGACGACTGGGGGATCAGCCCCAGCATTTT.

This clonotype appeared many times. The rearrangement joins TRBV19 to TRBJ1-1; the D is unclear. The V gene lost 8 bases and the J gene lost 6 bases, with 19 bases spanning the gap. The germline V gene encodes CDR1 LNHDA and CDR2 SQIVND (reference sequence). CDR3 length: 14 residues. CDR3 region: CASRAEVPLSEAFF. In DNA, the CDR3 is TGTGCCAGTCGTGCGGAGGTTCCTCTCTCTGAAGCTTTCTTT. The variable domain in full, with the rest retrieved from reference TRBV19 and TRBJ1-1, is DGGITQSPKYLFRKEGQNVTLSCEQNLNHDAMYWYRQDPGQGLRLIYYSQIVNDFQKGDIAEGYSVSREKKESFPLTVTSAQKNPTAFYLCASRAEVPLSEAFFGQGTRLTVV.

This clonotype was recorded at least ten times. The germline gene is not matched at one end of the junction; a read error may be the cause. The rearrangement joins TRBV6-5 to TRBJ1-2; D gene ambiguous. The germline V gene encodes CDR1 MNHEY and CDR2 SVGAGI. This CDR3 has 13 residues. CDR3 in DNA: TGTGCCAGCAGTTACTCGTCGGAGTATGGCCACACCTTC. This sequence encodes CASSYSSEYGHTF.

This clonotype was picked up many times. The chain joins TRBV9 to TRBJ1-3, with 9 nucleotides matching TRBD1. The CDR3 totals 16 residues. The V and J ends lost 3 bases and 4 bases, in that order; junction bases with no gene match: 8. Per the germline V gene, CDR1 is SGDLS and CDR2 is YYNGEE. CDR3 bases: TGTGCCAGCAGCGACAACACAGGGGGCCGAGGAAACACCATATATTTT. Amino acids: CASSDNTGGRGNTIYF.

This clonotype was picked up a small number of times. The chain carries TRBV4-2 and TRBJ1-1, with D maybe TRBD1 (5 bases). Germline V gives CDR1 LGHNA, CDR2 YNFKEQ. Trimming took off 4 bases at V and 11 bases at J, with 17 bases between the two ends. The CDR3 totals 13 residues. For the CDR3, the DNA is TGTGCCAGCAGCCCGACGCAGAGGGGTGGGGCTTTCTTT. It specifies CASSPTQRGGAFF.

This clonotype showed up many times. The chain is built from TRBV6-1 and TRBJ1-5; 9 nucleotides match TRBD1. Per germline, CDR1 MNHNS and CDR2 SASEGT. V lost 7 bases to trimming and J lost 7 bases; unmatched junction nucleotides: 8. The CDR3 spans 14 residues. This CDR3 reads CASNIGQGRQPQHF. For the CDR3, the DNA is TGTGCCAGCAATATTGGACAGGGGAGACAGCCCCAGCATTTT.

The chain combines TRBV9 with TRBJ1-3; D remains ambiguous. The V and J ends lost 1 base and 1 base respectively, with 6 bases between them. In germline, CDR1 is SGDLS, CDR2 YYNGEE. This CDR3 is built from 14 residues. This CDR3 is CASSVLGSGNTIYF. The CDR3 nucleotides are TGTGCCAGCAGCGTACTGGGGTCTGGAAACACCATATATTTT.

This clonotype occurred many times. CDR3 coding DNA: TGTGCCAGCTCACCACCGGGACGGGAGATCACTGAAGCTTTCTTT. Its protein product is CASSPPGREITEAFF. This chain uses TRBV18 with TRBJ1-1, with a weak D call TRBD1 (5 bases). The ends were cut back, 0 bases at V and 4 bases at J, with 12 bases in the middle. The germline V gene has CDR1 KGHSH and CDR2 LQKENI. The CDR3 covers 15 residues.

This clonotype came up many times. The chain couples TRBV30 to TRBJ2-7, with D unresolved. The CDR3 has 13 amino acids. Trimming left V 0 bases short and J 7 bases short, with 13 bases between. The V gene's germline CDR1 is GTSNPN and CDR2 SVGIG (reference sequence). CDR3 residues: CAWSVFTSREQYF. DNA of the CDR3: TGTGCCTGGAGTGTGTTCACCTCGAGGGAGCAGTACTTC.

This chain connects TRBV9 to TRBJ2-5; 15 nucleotides line up with TRBD2. The CDR3 is 15 residues long. V trimming: 3 bases; J trimming: 5 bases; junction bases outside the gene matches: 2. The germline gives CDR1 SGDLS, CDR2 YYNGEE. The CDR3 region has the DNA TGTGCCAGCAGCGCGGGACTAGCGGGGGGTGAGACCCAGTACTTC. This sequence encodes CASSAGLAGGETQYF.

This clonotype came up a few times. The chain links TRBV20-1 to TRBJ2-7, with 9 bases aligning to TRBD2. Germline loops: CDR1 DFQATT, CDR2 SNEGSKA (reference sequence). The ends lost 5 bases at V and 1 base at J; junction bases unmatched: 18. The CDR3 length is 18 residues. The DNA of the CDR3 is TGCAGTGCTGCCTACAGGCTAGCGGGATCCAGTCCTTCCTACGAGCAGTACTTC. The encoded protein is CSAAYRLAGSSPSYEQYF.

The sample holds many counts of this clonotype. V gene TRBV6-2 or TRBV6-3 combines with J gene TRBJ2-3; D gene unclear. Looked up from germline, CDR1 is MNHEY and CDR2 is SVGEGT. CDR3 length: 12 residues. V was clipped by 0 bases and J by 4 bases, with 2 bases between them. The CDR3 reads CASSYSSDTQYF. CDR3 DNA sequence: TGTGCCAGCAGTTACTCTTCAGATACGCAGTATTTT.

This clonotype was detected a few times. V gene TRBV20-1 combines with J gene TRBJ2-2; the match to TRBD2 covers 11 bases. The junction had 1 base not matched to a gene; V was cut back by 3 bases and J by 4 bases. Germline assignment: CDR1 DFQATT and CDR2 SNEGSKA (reference sequence). CDR3 length: 14 amino acids. The CDR3 sequence: CSASSGRATGELFF. The DNA for the CDR3 is TGCAGTGCTAGTAGCGGGAGGGCCACCGGGGAGCTGTTTTTT.

This chain connects TRBV4-3 to TRBJ1-5, with unresolved D. This CDR3 is 15 amino acids long. Germline V gives CDR1 LGHNA, CDR2 YSLEER. Trimming cost V 0 bases and J 1 base, with 7 bases left between them. The CDR3 reads CASSQDQWSNQPQHF. For the CDR3, the DNA is TGCGCCAGCAGCCAAGATCAGTGGAGCAATCAGCCCCAGCATTTT.

This clonotype was counted many times. The rearrangement uses TRBV7-6 and TRBJ2-5; 9 positions agree with TRBD2. The germline V gene encodes CDR1 SGHVS and CDR2 FNYEAQ. The trim removed 2 bases at V and 5 bases at J, leaving 6 bases unmatched. This CDR3 has 15 residues. CDR3 bases: TGTGCCAGCAGCTTACCTAGCGGGGATTTTGAGACCCAGTACTTC. Its protein is CASSLPSGDFETQYF.

As regards this clonotype: This likely comes from a read error, as the CDR3 has no conserved phenylalanine or tryptophan at its end. The DNA is left out, because the CDR3 cannot be placed on it with certainty; the CDR3 is given as TCRdb lists it. The chain carries TRBV27 and TRBJ1-2. Germline V gene sequence: CDR1 MNHEY, CDR2 SMNVEV (reference sequence). The CDR3 is 16 residues long, ends included. This CDR3 reads CASSSIGGLANYGFTV.

This clonotype has only a few counts. V and J are TRBV4-1 and TRBJ1-1; D unresolved. CDR1 MGHRA and CDR2 YSYEKL come from the germline V gene. The ends were cut back, 5 bases at V and 2 bases at J, with 18 bases in the middle. CDR3 length: 16 amino acids. CDR3 in DNA: TGCGCCAGCAGCGATTTCGGAAACACCTTTAACACTGAAGCTTTCTTT. Protein: CASSDFGNTFNTEAFF.

In its sample, this clonotype ranks as medium-sized. The CDR3 DNA follows: TGTGCCAGCAGTTACCACCAAACTCACACCGGGGAGCTGTTTTTT. This translates into CASSYHQTHTGELFF. The V and J genes are TRBV6-2 or TRBV6-3 and TRBJ2-2; D gene ambiguous. In germline, CDR1 is MNHEY, CDR2 SVGEGT. The V and J ends lost 2 bases and 3 bases respectively, with 10 bases between them. This CDR3 comprises 15 residues.